This is a list of T cell receptor beta chains from one sample in a study of blood T cell repertoires in COVID-19. Repertoires were generated with immunoSEQ multiplex PCR, while TCRdb's copy carries only in-frame clones and drops some. The sample shows hundreds of thousands of clones, approximately 80% of them seen only once. The sample comprised peripheral blood. These receptors were collected from a woman older than 75 with active or convalescent COVID-19. Both conserved end residues are part of each CDR3. A D gene is named only where the DNA matches it firmly. Clone sizes are given selectively: once, few, many, or a class where the clone is expanded.

j_call,clone_size,cdr3_length,v_call,d_call,cdr3_aa,cdr3_nt
TRBJ2-3,once,16,TRBV5-4,TRBD2,CASRRTSGSRTDTQYF,TGTGCCAGCAGGCGCACTAGCGGGAGTCGCACAGATACGCAGTATTTT
TRBJ1-2,NA,12,TRBV7-2,NA,CASSFYDYGYTF,TGTGCCAGCAGCTTCTACGACTATGGCTACACCTTC
TRBJ2-5,NA,14,TRBV20-1,TRBD2,CSASSGSIGETQYF,TGCAGTGCTAGTAGCGGGAGTATTGGAGAGACCCAGTACTTC
TRBJ2-5,once,16,TRBV7-2,NA,CASSLSSRGGQETQYF,TGTGCCAGCAGCTTATCGTCGCGTGGGGGGCAAGAGACCCAGTACTTC
TRBJ2-7,NA,12,TRBV28,NA,CASSRTVYEQYF,TGTGCCAGCAGCCGGACAGTTTACGAGCAGTACTTC
TRBJ1-1,NA,16,TRBV14,TRBD1,CASSQEIGTGNTEAFF,TGTGCCAGCAGCCAAGAAATAGGGACAGGGAACACTGAAGCTTTCTTT
TRBJ1-4,NA,18,TRBV7-8,TRBD1,CASSLKPGTGVTNEKLFF,TGTGCCAGCAGCTTGAAACCCGGGACAGGGGTCACTAATGAAAAACTGTTTTTT
TRBJ2-1,NA,17,TRBV7-2,TRBD2,CASSLDLLAGGYNEQFF,TGTGCCAGCAGCTTGGACCTCCTAGCGGGGGGGTACAATGAGCAGTTCTTC
TRBJ2-7,once,11,TRBV2,NA,CASSVTYEQYF,TGTGCCAGCAGTGTAACCTACGAGCAGTACTTC
TRBJ1-4,NA,16,TRBV5-4,TRBD1,CASSSGQGATNEKLFF,TGTGCCAGCAGCAGCGGACAGGGGGCAACTAATGAAAAACTGTTTTTT
TRBJ1-2,NA,14,TRBV6-5,TRBD1,CASIRQGGSYGYTF,TGTGCCAGCATCCGACAGGGGGGCAGCTATGGCTACACCTTC
TRBJ2-1,NA,15,TRBV5-1,NA,CASSLRYGGNNEQFF,TGCGCCAGCAGCTTGAGATATGGCGGGAACAATGAGCAGTTCTTC
TRBJ2-1,NA,16,TRBV27,TRBD2,CASRRLAGAPYNEQFF,TGTGCCAGCAGGCGCCTAGCGGGAGCCCCCTACAATGAGCAGTTCTTC
TRBJ2-2,NA,18,TRBV9,TRBD2,CASSVGTSGGAGTGELFF,TGTGCCAGCAGCGTAGGAACTAGCGGGGGGGCGGGCACCGGGGAGCTGTTTTTT
TRBJ1-1,NA,14,TRBV27,NA,CASSFGGPVGEAFF,TGTGCCAGCAGTTTCGGGGGGCCGGTGGGAGAAGCTTTCTTT
TRBJ1-5,NA,14,TRBV19,NA,CATRDMERDQPQHF,TGTGCCACTCGGGACATGGAGAGGGACCAGCCCCAGCATTTT
TRBJ2-5,once,12,TRBV18,NA,CASSPAQETQYF,TGTGCCAGCTCACCGGCTCAAGAGACCCAGTACTTC
TRBJ2-5,NA,14,TRBV5-1,TRBD1,CASSPTGGGETQYF,TGCGCCAGCAGCCCAACAGGGGGCGGGGAGACCCAGTACTTC
TRBJ2-7,NA,13,TRBV3-1/TRBV3-2,TRBD2,CASTQAGAREQYF,TGTGCCAGCACCCAAGCGGGAGCGAGGGAGCAGTACTTC
TRBJ1-1,NA,12,TRBV19,NA,CASLFRGTEAFF,TGTGCCAGTCTTTTCCGGGGCACTGAAGCTTTCTTT
TRBJ1-1,NA,14,TRBV28,TRBD1,CASSLNRGITEAFF,TGTGCCAGCAGTCTGAACAGGGGGATCACTGAAGCTTTCTTT